The rows below give T cell receptor beta chains drawn from one sample of a study of fetal regulatory T cell absence and autoimmunity. Sequencing was performed with immunoSEQ multiplex PCR; in TCRdb, only in-frame clones are kept and a portion is missing. The data hold more than 85,000 clones, with less than 80% observed a single time. The sample taken for sequencing was pancreas tissue. These receptors originate from a male donor with IPEX syndrome. CDR3s include the opening cysteine and the closing phenylalanine or tryptophan. The order of the fields is clone size, V gene, J gene, D gene, CDR3 DNA, CDR3 protein. The D gene is left open where the match is weak. Rows may omit the clone size; those that give it use once, few, many or a size class.

size: .; V: TRBV7-9; J: TRBJ2-7; D: .; DNA: TGTGCCAGCGCTGATGGGCTAGTAATCTACGAGCAGTACTTC; CDR3: CASADGLVIYEQYF
size: .; V: TRBV4-2; J: TRBJ2-7; D: .; DNA: TGTGCCAGCAGCCAAGATACCGGTAGCCCCTTCGGCTACGAGCAGTACTTC; CDR3: CASSQDTGSPFGYEQYF
size: few; V: TRBV2; J: TRBJ1-5; D: .; DNA: TGTGCCAGCAGTGTCCGGGTCGGTCAGCCCCAGCATTTT; CDR3: CASSVRVGQPQHF
size: few; V: TRBV19; J: TRBJ1-2; D: .; DNA: TGTGCCAGCAACAACTATGGCTACACCTTC; CDR3: CASNNYGYTF
size: once; V: TRBV7-2; J: TRBJ2-7; D: TRBD1; DNA: TGTGCCAGCAGCTTAACGCCGACGGACAGGGTCCCCGAGCAGTACTTC; CDR3: CASSLTPTDRVPEQYF
size: .; V: TRBV19; J: TRBJ2-1; D: TRBD2; DNA: TGTGCCAGTAGTATAAGGGTAGCGGGAGGCGACAATGAGCAGTTCTTC; CDR3: CASSIRVAGGDNEQFF
size: .; V: TRBV30; J: TRBJ1-5; D: TRBD1; DNA: TGTGCCTGGACAGGGGGTCGAGATCAGCCCCAGCATTTT; CDR3: CAWTGGRDQPQHF
size: few; V: TRBV19; J: TRBJ2-3; D: TRBD1; DNA: TGTGCCAGTAGTATCACAGGGGGCTGCACAGATACGCAGTATTTT; CDR3: CASSITGGCTDTQYF
size: .; V: TRBV7-2; J: TRBJ2-1; D: TRBD2; DNA: TGTGCCAGCAGCCCGGGGGGGAGCTCCTACAATGAGCAGTTCTTC; CDR3: CASSPGGSSYNEQFF
size: few; V: TRBV27; J: TRBJ2-7; D: .; DNA: TGTGCCAGCGCCCGGGGGAACTCCTACGAGCAGTACTTC; CDR3: CASARGNSYEQYF
size: .; V: TRBV4-3; J: TRBJ2-7; D: .; DNA: TGCGCCAGCAGCCAAGAACAAAGGGTGAACTACGAGCAGTACTTC; CDR3: CASSQEQRVNYEQYF
size: few; V: TRBV6-6; J: TRBJ2-1; D: TRBD1; DNA: TGTGCCAGCAGTTACTCAGGGCAGGGGGATGAGCAGTTCTTC; CDR3: CASSYSGQGDEQFF
size: .; V: TRBV5-1; J: TRBJ1-4; D: .; DNA: TGCGCCAGCAGCCCGAACCCATTAAGTGCTAATGAAAAACTGTTTTTT; CDR3: CASSPNPLSANEKLFF
size: .; V: TRBV19; J: TRBJ2-7; D: TRBD1; DNA: TGTGCCAGTAGACGGACAGGGATTTCCGAGCAGTACTTC; CDR3: CASRRTGISEQYF
size: few; V: TRBV10-1; J: TRBJ2-7; D: .; DNA: TGCGCCAGCACCGGGACACCCTACGAGCAGTACTTC; CDR3: CASTGTPYEQYF